The T cell receptor beta chain under discussion was sequenced for a study of blood T cell repertoires in COVID-19. Across the study: Specimens from acute and convalescent COVID-19 originated in the United States, Italy and Spain. In each case, the material was cDNA or gDNA derived from T cells, B-cell-depleted T cells, or PBMCs.

This CDR3 contains 14 residues. The germline CDR1 and CDR2 sequences are LGHDT and YNNKEL (reference sequence). Trimming at V came to 8 bases and at J to 0 bases, leaving 4 bases not matched to a gene. Authors' analysis steps: Amplification from reference gene primers served as the basis for estimated nucleated cell counts. Method: immunoSEQ multiplex PCR; TCRdb's copy keeps in-frame clones and lacks some. Clone size and the V and J calls come from that table; the DNA yielded D and trimming. The sample gives 60,000 to 75,000 clones, 79% of which show up once; more than 20% is in the top ten. Sequencing used peripheral blood. This receptor was identified in a man aged 55 to 70 with active or convalescent COVID-19. The chain is built from TRBV3-1 (or the pseudogene TRBV3-2) and TRBJ1-3, with 7 bases identical to TRBD1. CDR3 amino acids: CASGGTASGNTIYF. The CDR3 DNA follows: TGTGCCAGCGGCGGGACAGCCTCTGGAAACACCATATATTTT.